The next 32 T cell receptor beta chains were all read from a single sample in a study of response to subunit inactivated influenza vaccine. TCRdb analysed the RT-PCR reads with MiXCR anew, one entry per CDR3 protein. The profile shows roughly 500,000 distinct CDR3 sequences, around a quarter of them singletons. This sample also belongs to another study, concerning T cells expressing NK-cell markers. As that report states: What made the TCR beta cDNA was 5'RACE template switching with UMIs.

The material was CD4+ T cells sorted from PBMCs, obtained less than 13 days after vaccination. The source is a man aged 45-60 years who received an inactivated influenza vaccine.

This clonotype has at least ten counts. The rearrangement joins TRBV29-1 to TRBJ2-7, with D possibly TRBD1 on 6 matching bases. Germline loops: CDR1 SQVTM, CDR2 ANQGSEA. This CDR3 is built from 14 residues. V shed 5 bases and J shed 6 bases, with 20 bases lying between them. For the CDR3, the DNA is TGCAGCGTTCGACAGGCGGCCACTTACGGCGAGCAGTACTTC. The encoded protein is CSVRQAATYGEQYF.

This clonotype was seen a handful of times. This chain uses TRBV9 with TRBJ2-5; 14 bases fit TRBD2. Germline V gene sequence: CDR1 SGDLS, CDR2 YYNGEE. With V trimmed by 5 bases and J by 5 bases, 5 bases remained unmatched. This CDR3 has 15 amino acids. The CDR3, as DNA: TGTGCCAGCAGTGGGACTAGCGGGAGAAGGGAGACCCAGTACTTC. This sequence encodes CASSGTSGRRETQYF.

There are a few counts of this clonotype. This chain links TRBV19 with TRBJ2-1, with TRBD1 matching over 8 bases. Germline loops: CDR1 LNHDA, CDR2 SQIVND (reference sequence). This CDR3 is built from 15 residues. V lost 1 base to trimming and J lost 8 bases; unmatched junction nucleotides: 7. The CDR3: CASSIGGTGRDEQFF. The CDR3 DNA is TGTGCCAGTAGTATAGGCGGGACAGGAAGGGATGAGCAGTTCTTC.

This chain uses TRBV5-5 with TRBJ2-1; 9 bases match TRBD1. Germline CDR1 SGHKS, CDR2 YYEKEE (reference sequence). The CDR3 totals 18 residues. Trimming cost V 1 base and J 10 bases; bases outside gene matches: 18. In DNA form, the CDR3 reads TGTGCCAGCAGCTTGCTACCGACCGGGACAGGGAATTTATGGGAGCAGTTCTTC. Translated, it gives CASSLLPTGTGNLWEQFF.

The rearrangement links TRBV20-1 to TRBJ1-5, with D uncertain. The germline V gene encodes CDR1 DFQATT and CDR2 SNEGSKA (reference sequence). Trimming took off 0 bases at V and 0 bases at J, with 9 bases between the two ends. This CDR3 comprises 15 residues. The DNA for the CDR3 is TGCAGTGCTAGAGATACCCCGCTTAGCAATCAGCCCCAGCATTTT. It codes for CSARDTPLSNQPQHF.

The V and J genes are TRBV5-1 and TRBJ2-7, with D hard to call. CDR3 length equals 17 residues. V was cut by 4 bases and J by 1 base, with 21 bases left in between. In germline, CDR1 is SGHRS, CDR2 YFSETQ. The CDR3 DNA is TGCGCCAGCAGCCTCAAGTACCTGGGCCCCAATTCCTACGAGCAGTACTTC. Amino acids: CASSLKYLGPNSYEQYF.

The chain uses TRBV5-4 and TRBJ2-2; D uncertain. The CDR3 extends over 12 amino acids. V lost 4 bases and J 6 bases, leaving 7 bases between the germline ends. Germline CDR1 and CDR2: SGHNT and YYREEE (reference sequence). CDR3 bases: TGTGCCAGCAGCCCAACCTCCGGGGAGCTGTTTTTT. Protein: CASSPTSGELFF.

The CDR3 loop is CATSRDPADNYGYTF. CDR3 sequence (DNA): TGTGCCACCAGCAGAGATCCGGCAGATAACTATGGCTACACCTTC. The gene calls are TRBV15 and TRBJ1-2; no clear D gene. V was pared by 0 bases and J by 1 base, with 9 bases between. Germline values: CDR1 LNHNV, CDR2 YYDKDF (reference sequence). This CDR3 is 15 amino acids long.

This chain links TRBV7-8 with TRBJ2-2, with 8 bases identical to TRBD2. With V trimmed by 3 bases and J by 9 bases, 6 bases remained unmatched. The CDR3 covers 14 residues. The germline V gene has CDR1 SGHVS and CDR2 FQNEAQ. The CDR3 loop reads CASSFGRGGRELFF. The CDR3 region has the DNA TGTGCCAGCAGCTTCGGGAGGGGTGGCAGGGAGCTGTTTTTT.

This clonotype occurred many times. J is TRBJ2-3 and V is TRBV20-1, with 9 positions matching TRBD1. Germline V CDR1 and CDR2: DFQATT, SNEGSKA (reference sequence). The junction had 9 bases not matched to a gene; V was cut back by 0 bases and J by 5 bases. The CDR3 runs to 16 residues. CDR3 region: CSARDTTGQGVDTQYF. The CDR3 DNA follows: TGCAGTGCTAGAGACACGACGGGACAGGGAGTAGATACGCAGTATTTT.

The chain recombines TRBV6-2 or TRBV6-3 with TRBJ1-1; 10 bases agree with TRBD1. V lost 4 bases and J lost 4; bases outside the gene matches: 6. Per germline, CDR1 MNHEY and CDR2 SVGEGT. This CDR3 comprises 15 residues. The CDR3 is CASSSRDRGPTEAFF. Written as DNA, the CDR3 is TGTGCCAGCAGTTCCCGGGACAGGGGCCCCACTGAAGCTTTCTTT.

The chain uses TRBV6-5 and TRBJ1-4; possibly TRBD1 for D (5 bases). The V end lost 0 bases, the J end lost 8 bases, and 10 bases lay between the germline ends. The CDR3 extends over 14 amino acids. Germline lookup yields CDR1 MNHEY and CDR2 SVGAGI. In DNA form, the CDR3 reads TGTGCCAGCAGTTACTCGACAGCCGGGGAAAAACTGTTTTTT. It encodes CASSYSTAGEKLFF.

The chain links TRBV4-2 to TRBJ1-2, with D unresolved. This CDR3 contains 14 residues. Germline CDR1 LGHNA, CDR2 YNFKEQ. The V gene lost 0 bases and the J gene lost 0 bases, with 5 bases spanning the gap. DNA of the CDR3: TGTGCCAGCAGCCAAGAGGGTGCTAACTATGGCTACACCTTC. Amino acids: CASSQEGANYGYTF.

This clonotype was detected only a few times. V is TRBV29-1 and J is TRBJ2-1, with 12 positions matching TRBD2. V trimming: 7 bases; J trimming: 8 bases; junction bases outside the gene matches: 12. The V gene's germline CDR1 is SQVTM and CDR2 ANQGSEA. The CDR3 sequence is 15 residues long. The chain's CDR3 is CSAKTSGGRGDEQFF. For the CDR3, the DNA is TGCAGCGCCAAGACTAGCGGGGGCAGGGGAGATGAGCAGTTCTTC.

The chain recombines TRBV9 with TRBJ2-5, with 8 positions matching TRBD1. This CDR3 comprises 15 residues. The V segment lost 0 bases and the J segment 4 bases; nucleotides outside the gene matches: 5. The germline V gene encodes CDR1 SGDLS and CDR2 YYNGEE. CDR3 sequence reads: CASSVAGGVGETQYF. Written as DNA, the CDR3 is TGTGCCAGCAGCGTAGCAGGGGGCGTTGGAGAGACCCAGTACTTC.

The rearrangement links TRBV5-1 to TRBJ2-7; the D gene is possibly TRBD2 (6 bases). This CDR3 comprises 14 residues. The germline V gene has CDR1 SGHRS and CDR2 YFSETQ. Deletions cut 1 base from V and 7 bases from J, with 15 bases between. The CDR3 loop is CASSLRGGGDEQYF. CDR3 in DNA: TGCGCCAGCAGCTTGAGGGGAGGCGGGGATGAGCAGTACTTC.

The chain joins TRBV5-1 to TRBJ1-1; D possibly corresponds to TRBD1 (6 bases). There are 14 residues in the CDR3. Deletions cut 4 bases from V and 1 base from J, with 11 bases between. CDR1 SGHRS and CDR2 YFSETQ come from the germline V gene. In DNA form, the CDR3 reads TGCGCCAGCAGCCACGGGACAACGAACACTGAAGCTTTCTTT. Residues: CASSHGTTNTEAFF.

The chain employs TRBV20-1 and TRBJ2-6; 12 positions agree with TRBD1. V gave up 6 bases and J gave up 0 bases; unmatched junction bases: 6. CDR3 size: 17 residues. The germline CDR1 and CDR2 sequences are DFQATT and SNEGSKA (reference sequence). The CDR3 sequence is CSATGQGAPSGANVLTF. In DNA form, the CDR3 reads TGCAGTGCGACGGGACAGGGGGCACCCTCTGGGGCCAACGTCCTGACTTTC.

The chain recombines TRBV5-5 with TRBJ1-5, with 7 bases identical to TRBD1. V trimming: 4 bases; J trimming: 5 bases; junction bases outside the gene matches: 3. The CDR3 sequence is 13 residues long. Germline CDR1 SGHKS, CDR2 YYEKEE (reference sequence). The CDR3 sequence: CASSITGDQPQHF. In DNA form, the CDR3 reads TGTGCCAGCAGCATAACAGGGGATCAGCCCCAGCATTTT.

A few counts support this clonotype. The junction does not match germline at one end; this may be a read error. CDR3 protein: CASSRRTGNTGELFF. Written as DNA, the CDR3 is TGTGCCAGCAGCCGGCGGACAGGGAACACCGGGGAGCTGTTTTTT. The rearrangement links TRBV5-1 to TRBJ2-2; TRBD1 agrees at 7 bases. CDR1 SGHRS and CDR2 YFSETQ come from the germline V gene. The CDR3 extends over 15 amino acids.

In its sample, this clonotype was seen a few times. This rearrangement joins TRBV27 to TRBJ2-7, with 7 bases fitting TRBD1. Germline CDR1 reads MNHEY; CDR2 reads SMNVEV (reference sequence). The CDR3 length is 14 residues. V trimming: 6 bases; J trimming: 0 bases; junction bases outside the gene matches: 5. Here the CDR3 reads CASSRTGPSYEQYF. Here the CDR3 DNA reads TGTGCCAGCAGCCGGACAGGTCCCTCCTACGAGCAGTACTTC.

This clonotype has just a few counts. The rearrangement links TRBV4-3 to TRBJ1-1; D unresolved. Trimming cost V 0 bases and J 3 bases, with 20 bases left between them. CDR1 is LGHNA, CDR2 YSLEER, per germline. The CDR3 totals 18 residues. The chain's CDR3 is CASSQDQATRRWDTEAFF. The CDR3, as DNA: TGCGCCAGCAGCCAAGATCAGGCCACGCGCCGGTGGGACACTGAAGCTTTCTTT.

The table lists this clonotype with a few counts. V usage is TRBV25-1 and J usage is TRBJ2-5, with no clear D. The ends were cut back, 3 bases at V and 11 bases at J, with 7 bases in the middle. CDR3 length equals 10 residues. Germline V gene lookup returns CDR1 MGHDK and CDR2 SYGVNS. CDR3 residues: CASSDRAQYF. CDR3 bases: TGTGCCAGCAGTGATCGGGCTCAGTACTTC.

V and J are TRBV5-1 and TRBJ2-1, with 7 bases identical to TRBD2. V lost 2 bases and J lost 10; bases outside the gene matches: 3. This CDR3 has 12 amino acids. CDR1 and CDR2 (germline): SGHRS, YFSETQ. In DNA, the CDR3 is TGCGCCAGCAGCTTTTTGCGGGAGGAGCAGTTCTTC. Protein sequence: CASSFLREEQFF.

This chain uses TRBV9 with TRBJ2-3, with D possibly being TRBD1 or TRBD2 (6 bases each). Germline V CDR1 and CDR2: SGDLS, YYNGEE. The CDR3 sequence is 13 residues long. V gave up 3 bases and J gave up 6 bases, with 11 bases separating them. The CDR3 nucleotides read TGTGCCAGCAGCGGGAGAGGGGGGGATACGCAGTATTTT. It is translated as CASSGRGGDTQYF.

The chain carries TRBV28 and TRBJ1-3; D might be TRBD1 (6 bases). Trimming stripped 4 bases from V and 3 bases from J, with 19 bases between. CDR3 length: 17 residues. Per the germline V gene, CDR1 is MDHEN and CDR2 is SYDVKM. The CDR3 loop reads CASSSRRTAWNGNTIYF. CDR3 nucleotide sequence: TGTGCCAGCAGTTCTCGCCGGACAGCTTGGAATGGAAACACCATATATTTT.

This clonotype was detected only a few times. One end of the junction does not line up with germline, which may come from a read error. The J gene is TRBJ2-2, the V gene TRBV7-7; D is perhaps TRBD1 (5 bases). Per germline, CDR1 SSHAT and CDR2 FNYEAQ (reference sequence). This CDR3 is built from 16 residues. CDR3 loop: CASSLARARYTGELFF. CDR3 coding DNA: TGTGCTAGCAGCTTAGCCAGGGCGAGATACACCGGGGAGCTGTTTTTT.

This clonotype occurred a few times. The chain employs TRBV5-1 and TRBJ2-7; possible D gene TRBD2, 5 bases. Germline loops: CDR1 SGHRS, CDR2 YFSETQ. Trimming took 4 bases from V and 3 from J, leaving 11 bases between them. The CDR3 contains 13 residues. The CDR3 DNA reads as TGCGCCAGCAGCATCGGGGAAGTCTACGAGCAGTACTTC. It codes for CASSIGEVYEQYF. Together with reference TRBV5-1 and TRBJ2-7, the CDR3 gives the full variable domain: KAGVTQTPRYLIKTRGQQVTLSCSPISGHRSVSWYQQTPGQGLQFLFEYFSETQRNKGNFPGRFSGRQFSNSRSEMNVSTLELGDSALYLCASSIGEVYEQYFGPGTRLTVT.

The chain carries TRBV11-2 and TRBJ2-3, with D perhaps matching TRBD2 (5 bases). The CDR3 is made up of 16 amino acids. V was clipped by 6 bases and J by 2 bases, with 18 bases between them. CDR1 is SGHAT, CDR2 FQNNGV, per germline. The CDR3, as DNA: TGTGCCAGCAGTCGGACTCCAAGTCGTTCCACAGATACGCAGTATTTT. This encodes CASSRTPSRSTDTQYF.

The chain links TRBV19 to TRBJ2-5; D might be TRBD1 (5 bases). The CDR3 is 14 residues long. Germline values: CDR1 LNHDA, CDR2 SQIVND (reference sequence). Trimming cost V 3 bases and J 4 bases, with 12 bases left between them. The DNA of the CDR3 is TGTGCCAGTAGTATGGGGCTAGATAGAGAGACCCAGTACTTC. It is translated as CASSMGLDRETQYF.

The chain has TRBV7-6 and TRBJ2-7, with TRBD1 matching over 8 bases. Germline lookup yields CDR1 SGHVS and CDR2 FNYEAQ. V trimming: 5 bases; J trimming: 2 bases; junction bases outside the gene matches: 8. This CDR3 is built from 15 residues. The CDR3 reads CASSRGTGYAYEQYF. The CDR3 DNA follows: TGTGCCAGCAGCCGAGGGACAGGTTACGCCTACGAGCAGTACTTC.

The chain has TRBV24-1 and TRBJ1-2, with 10 bases aligning to TRBD1. The V gene's germline CDR1 is KGHDR and CDR2 SFDVKD. This CDR3 comprises 14 residues. V was pared by 9 bases and J by 2 bases, with 5 bases of the junction left unmatched. The CDR3 sequence: CATSPGQGNYGYTF. CDR3 nucleotide sequence: TGTGCCACCTCACCGGGACAGGGGAACTATGGCTACACCTTC.